This T cell receptor beta chain was sequenced in a study of cytomegalovirus exposure and HLA in healthy donors. Study observations and caveats: Subsequent analysis showed first-cohort TCR clusters tending to co-occur in over a hundred validation repertoires. The study listed roughly 160 cytomegalovirus-associated TCR beta chains. As confirmed in vitro, a few CMV-associated chains were specific for CMV antigens.

The data were produced by immunoSEQ multiplex PCR, yet TCRdb's version contains in-frame clones alone and is incomplete. The sample holds some 270,000 clones; approximately 86% are singletons and the top ten take 1%. The V gene lost 1 base and the J gene lost 5 bases, with 15 bases spanning the gap. This CDR3 contains 15 residues. Germline CDR1 SGDLS, CDR2 YYNGEE. On this clone: Its antigen is as yet unknown.

This TCR was recovered from a woman aged 18-29 years in good health and CMV-seronegative. The chain is built from TRBV9 and TRBJ1-1; maybe TRBD1 (5 bases). Specimen: PBMCs. The CDR3 protein is CASSVIPGGRTEAFF. The CDR3 DNA reads as TGTGCCAGCAGCGTAATACCGGGGGGTCGGACTGAAGCTTTCTTT. The variable domain in full, completed from reference TRBV9 and TRBJ1-1, reads DSGVTQTPKHLITATGQRVTLRCSPRSGDLSVYWYQQSLDQGLQFLIQYYNGEERAKGNILERFSAQQFPDLHSELNLSSLELGDSALYFCASSVIPGGRTEAFFGQGTRLTVV.